This T cell receptor beta chain was sequenced for a study of blood T cell repertoires in COVID-19. The authors' processing: Estimation of nucleated cell counts relied on the amplification of reference gene primers. Method: immunoSEQ multiplex PCR; TCRdb's copy keeps in-frame clones and lacks some. V, J and clone size are those of that table, while D and trimming were read from the DNA. The sample consists of around 250,000 clones, 80% to 85% of them appearing once. The CDR3 loop spans 16 amino acids. The J segment lost 5 bases and the V segment lost 2 bases, leaving 12 bases of the junction unmatched. Germline CDR1 reads MGHRA; CDR2 reads YSYEKL.

Sequenced: peripheral blood. The chain links TRBV4-1 to TRBJ2-7; the match to TRBD2 covers 7 bases. This receptor was obtained from a woman aged 40 to 55 who had recovered from COVID-19. The CDR3 region is CASSQTGSTSRDEQYF. In DNA, the CDR3 is TGCGCCAGCAGCCAAACCGGGTCGACTAGCCGGGACGAGCAGTACTTC.